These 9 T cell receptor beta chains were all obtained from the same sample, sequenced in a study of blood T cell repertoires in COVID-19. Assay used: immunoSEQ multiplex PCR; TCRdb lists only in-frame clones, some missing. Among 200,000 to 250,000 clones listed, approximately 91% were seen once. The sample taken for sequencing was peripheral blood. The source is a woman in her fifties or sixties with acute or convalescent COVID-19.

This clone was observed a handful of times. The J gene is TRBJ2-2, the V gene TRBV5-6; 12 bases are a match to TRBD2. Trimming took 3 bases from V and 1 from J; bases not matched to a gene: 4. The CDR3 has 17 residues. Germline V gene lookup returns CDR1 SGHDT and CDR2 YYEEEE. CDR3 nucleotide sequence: TGTGCCAGCAGCTGGACACTAGCGGGGGGGAACACCGGGGAGCTGTTTTTT. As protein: CASSWTLAGGNTGELFF.

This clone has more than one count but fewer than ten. The CDR3 protein is CASSIGRGGLEKLFF. The CDR3 region has the DNA TGTGCCAGTAGTATCGGCCGGGGAGGGCTTGAAAAACTGTTTTTT. The rearrangement uses TRBV19 and TRBJ1-4; D is uncertain. Germline V gene data show CDR1 as LNHDA and CDR2 as SQIVND (reference sequence). V lost 3 bases to trimming and J lost 7 bases, with 15 bases between them. The CDR3 totals 15 residues.

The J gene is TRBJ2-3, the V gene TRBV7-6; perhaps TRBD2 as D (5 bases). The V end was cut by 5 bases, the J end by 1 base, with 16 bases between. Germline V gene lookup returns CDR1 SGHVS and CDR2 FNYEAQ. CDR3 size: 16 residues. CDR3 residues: CASSAVGGRGTDTQYF. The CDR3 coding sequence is TGTGCCAGCAGCGCGGTCGGAGGCCGGGGCACAGATACGCAGTATTTT.

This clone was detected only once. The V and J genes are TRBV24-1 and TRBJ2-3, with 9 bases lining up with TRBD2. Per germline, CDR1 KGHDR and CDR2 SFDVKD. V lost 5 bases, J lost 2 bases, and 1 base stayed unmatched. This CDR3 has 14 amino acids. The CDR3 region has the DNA TGTGCCACCAGTGGACTAGCGGACACAGATACGCAGTATTTT. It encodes CATSGLADTDTQYF.

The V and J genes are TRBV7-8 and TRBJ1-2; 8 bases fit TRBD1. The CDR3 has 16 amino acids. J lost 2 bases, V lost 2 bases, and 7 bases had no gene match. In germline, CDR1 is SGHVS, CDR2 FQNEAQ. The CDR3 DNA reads TGTGCCAGCAGCTTAATGGGCAGGGGGCAAAACTATGGCTACACCTTC. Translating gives CASSLMGRGQNYGYTF.

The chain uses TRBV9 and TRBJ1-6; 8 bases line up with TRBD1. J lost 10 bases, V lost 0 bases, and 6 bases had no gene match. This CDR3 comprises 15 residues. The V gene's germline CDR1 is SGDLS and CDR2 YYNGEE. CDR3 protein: CASSVGPGGGSPLHF. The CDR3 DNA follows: TGTGCCAGCAGCGTAGGCCCAGGGGGCGGGTCACCCCTCCACTTT. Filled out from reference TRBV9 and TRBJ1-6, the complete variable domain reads DSGVTQTPKHLITATGQRVTLRCSPRSGDLSVYWYQQSLDQGLQFLIQYYNGEERAKGNILERFSAQQFPDLHSELNLSSLELGDSALYFCASSVGPGGGSPLHFGNGTRLTVT.

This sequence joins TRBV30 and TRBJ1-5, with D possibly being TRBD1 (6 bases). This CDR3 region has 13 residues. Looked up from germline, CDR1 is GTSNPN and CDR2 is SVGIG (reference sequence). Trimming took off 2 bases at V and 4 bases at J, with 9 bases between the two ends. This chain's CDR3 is CAWSTQGNQPQHF. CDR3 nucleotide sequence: TGTGCCTGGAGTACACAGGGTAATCAGCCCCAGCATTTT.

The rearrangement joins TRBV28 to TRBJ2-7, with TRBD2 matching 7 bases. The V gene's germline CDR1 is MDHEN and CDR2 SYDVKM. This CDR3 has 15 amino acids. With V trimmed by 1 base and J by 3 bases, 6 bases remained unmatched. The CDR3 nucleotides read TGTGCCAGCAGTTTATTGGCTAGCGGCGGCTACGAGCAGTACTTC. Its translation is CASSLLASGGYEQYF.

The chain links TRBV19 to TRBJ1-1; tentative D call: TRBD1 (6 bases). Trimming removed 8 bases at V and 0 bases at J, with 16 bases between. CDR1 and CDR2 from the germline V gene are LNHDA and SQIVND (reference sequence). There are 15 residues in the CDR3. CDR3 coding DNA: TGTGCCAGTTCATCCGGGGGGCCCGTGAACACTGAAGCTTTCTTT. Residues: CASSSGGPVNTEAFF.